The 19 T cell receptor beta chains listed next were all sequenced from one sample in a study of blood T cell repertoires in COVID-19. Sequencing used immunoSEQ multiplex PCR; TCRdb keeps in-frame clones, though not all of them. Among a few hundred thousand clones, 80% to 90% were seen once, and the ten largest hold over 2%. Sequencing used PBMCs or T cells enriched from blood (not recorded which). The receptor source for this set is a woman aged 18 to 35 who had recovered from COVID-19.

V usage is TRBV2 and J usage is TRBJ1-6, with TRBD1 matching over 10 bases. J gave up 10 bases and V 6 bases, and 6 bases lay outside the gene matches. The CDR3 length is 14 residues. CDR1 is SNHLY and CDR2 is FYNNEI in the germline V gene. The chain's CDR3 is CASSADRGRSPLHF. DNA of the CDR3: TGTGCCAGCAGCGCTGACAGGGGGCGGTCACCCCTCCACTTT. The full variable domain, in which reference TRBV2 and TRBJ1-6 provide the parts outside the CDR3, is EPEVTQTPSHQVTQMGQEVILRCVPISNHLYFYWYRQILGQKVEFLVSFYNNEISEKSEIFDDQFSVERPDGSNFTLKIRSTKLEDSAMYFCASSADRGRSPLHFGNGTRLTVT.

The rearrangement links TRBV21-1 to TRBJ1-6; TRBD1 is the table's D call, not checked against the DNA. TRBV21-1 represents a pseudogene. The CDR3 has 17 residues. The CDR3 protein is CASSNSGEPGQFLPLHF. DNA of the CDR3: TGTGCCAGCAGCAATTCCGGCGAACCGGGACAGTTTTTACCCCTCCACTTT.

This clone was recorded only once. The CDR3 DNA reads as TGTGCCAGCAGGAACGGGGTACTGTCCAATCAGCCCCAGCATTTT. This translates into CASRNGVLSNQPQHF. The chain carries TRBV2 and TRBJ1-5; no clear D gene. Germline CDR1 SNHLY, CDR2 FYNNEI. V gave up 6 bases and J gave up 3 bases, with 15 bases separating them. The CDR3 is 15 amino acids.

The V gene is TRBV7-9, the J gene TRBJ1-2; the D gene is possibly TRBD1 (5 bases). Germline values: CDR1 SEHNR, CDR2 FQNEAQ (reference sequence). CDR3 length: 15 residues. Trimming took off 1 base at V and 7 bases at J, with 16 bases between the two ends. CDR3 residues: CASSLDSGIIGGYTF. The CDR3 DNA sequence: TGTGCCAGCAGCTTAGACTCAGGGATCATAGGTGGCTACACCTTC.

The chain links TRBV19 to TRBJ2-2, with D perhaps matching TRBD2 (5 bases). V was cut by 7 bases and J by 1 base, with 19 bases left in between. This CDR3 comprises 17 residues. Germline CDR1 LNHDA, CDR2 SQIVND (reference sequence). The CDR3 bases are TGTGCCAGTACCACTGGGAGCTTGACACTGAACACCGGGGAGCTGTTTTTT. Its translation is CASTTGSLTLNTGELFF.

This chain's CDR3 is CASSRDRARIVDTQYF. The CDR3 DNA reads as TGTGCCAGCAGTAGGGACAGGGCACGGATTGTGGATACGCAGTATTTT. This sequence joins TRBV27 and TRBJ2-3; 9 bases align to TRBD1. The CDR3 has 16 amino acids. CDR1 and CDR2 from the germline V gene are MNHEY and SMNVEV (reference sequence). The V and J ends lost 5 bases and 6 bases, in that order; junction bases with no gene match: 12.

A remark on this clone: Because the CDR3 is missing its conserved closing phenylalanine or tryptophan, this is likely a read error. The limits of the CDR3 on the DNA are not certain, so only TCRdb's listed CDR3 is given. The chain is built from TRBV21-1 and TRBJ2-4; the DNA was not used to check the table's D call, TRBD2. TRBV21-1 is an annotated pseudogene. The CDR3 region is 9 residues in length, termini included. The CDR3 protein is CAGGDVRVP.

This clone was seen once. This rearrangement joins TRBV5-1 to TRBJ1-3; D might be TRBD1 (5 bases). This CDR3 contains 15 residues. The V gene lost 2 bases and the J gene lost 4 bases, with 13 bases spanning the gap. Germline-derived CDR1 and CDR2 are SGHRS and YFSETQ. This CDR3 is CASSFTQGSGNTIYF. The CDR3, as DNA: TGCGCCAGCAGCTTTACCCAGGGTAGCGGAAACACCATATATTTT.

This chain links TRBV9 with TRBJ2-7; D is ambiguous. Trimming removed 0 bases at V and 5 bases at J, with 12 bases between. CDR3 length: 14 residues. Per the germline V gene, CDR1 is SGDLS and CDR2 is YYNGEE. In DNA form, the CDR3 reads TGTGCCAGCAGCGTAGTCCCAAGCGATGACGAGCAGTACTTC. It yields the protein CASSVVPSDDEQYF.

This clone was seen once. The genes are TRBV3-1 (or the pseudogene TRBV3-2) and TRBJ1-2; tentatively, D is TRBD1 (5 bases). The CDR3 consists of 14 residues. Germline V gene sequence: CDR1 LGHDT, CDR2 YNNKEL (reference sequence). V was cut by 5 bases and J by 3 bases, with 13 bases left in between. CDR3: CASSYDRDDYGYTF. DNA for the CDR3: TGTGCCAGCAGCTACGACAGAGATGACTATGGCTACACCTTC.

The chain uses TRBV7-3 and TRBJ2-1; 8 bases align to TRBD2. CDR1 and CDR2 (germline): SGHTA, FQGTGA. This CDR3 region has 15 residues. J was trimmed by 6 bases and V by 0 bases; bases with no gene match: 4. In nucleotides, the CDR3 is TGTGCCAGCAGCTTAACCAGGCTAGCGGGCAATGAGCAGTTCTTC. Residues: CASSLTRLAGNEQFF. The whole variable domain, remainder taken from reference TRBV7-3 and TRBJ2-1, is GAGVSQTPSNKVTEKGKYVELRCDPISGHTALYWYRQSLGQGPEFLIYFQGTGAADDSGLPNDRFFAVRPEGSVSTLKIQRTERGDSAVYLCASSLTRLAGNEQFFGPGTRLTVL.

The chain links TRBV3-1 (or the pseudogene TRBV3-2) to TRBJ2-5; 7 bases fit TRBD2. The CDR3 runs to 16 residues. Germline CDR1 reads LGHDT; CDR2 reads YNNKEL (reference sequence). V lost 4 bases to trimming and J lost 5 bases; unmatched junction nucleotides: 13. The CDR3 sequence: CASSPQGSGIVETQYF. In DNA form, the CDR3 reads TGTGCCAGCAGCCCTCAAGGGAGCGGGATTGTGGAGACCCAGTACTTC.

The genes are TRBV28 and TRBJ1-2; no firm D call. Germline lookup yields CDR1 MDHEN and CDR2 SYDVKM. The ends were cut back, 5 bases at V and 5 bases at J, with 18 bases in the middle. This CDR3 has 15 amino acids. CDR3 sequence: CASSLTLTATYGYTF. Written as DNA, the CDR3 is TGTGCCAGCAGTCTCACTCTTACAGCTACTTATGGCTACACCTTC.

Here the CDR3 reads CARSLVGTGGEIWGETQYF. The DNA for the CDR3 is TGTGCCAGAAGCTTGGTTGGGACAGGGGGCGAAATTTGGGGAGAGACCCAGTACTTC. The chain couples TRBV5-3 to TRBJ2-5, with 12 bases lining up with TRBD1. TRBV5-3 is recorded as an ORF, its role being uncertain. Trimming at V came to 0 bases and at J to 4 bases, leaving 13 bases not matched to a gene. This CDR3 has 19 amino acids.

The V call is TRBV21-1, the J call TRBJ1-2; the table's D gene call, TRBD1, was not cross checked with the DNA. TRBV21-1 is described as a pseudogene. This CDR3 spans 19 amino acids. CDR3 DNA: TGTGCCAGCAGCAAAGCGAAAGGGGACAGACCAGCCCGTGACTATGGCTACACCTTC. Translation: CASSKAKGDRPARDYGYTF.

DNA for the CDR3: TGTGCCAGCAGCTTAGTTCCCGGGACAGGGACTTACTACGAGCAGTACTTC. Encoded protein: CASSLVPGTGTYYEQYF. The chain links TRBV11-2 to TRBJ2-7, with TRBD1 matching over 9 bases. The CDR3 length is 17 residues. With 1 base clipped from V and 3 bases from J, the junction kept 10 bases outside the gene matches. The germline CDR1 and CDR2 sequences are SGHAT and FQNNGV.

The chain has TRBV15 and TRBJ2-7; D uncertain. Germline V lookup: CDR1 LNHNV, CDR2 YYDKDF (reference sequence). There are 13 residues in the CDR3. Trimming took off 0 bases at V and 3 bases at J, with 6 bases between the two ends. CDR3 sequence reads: CATSREVSYEQYF. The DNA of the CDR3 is TGTGCCACCAGCAGAGAGGTCAGCTACGAGCAGTACTTC. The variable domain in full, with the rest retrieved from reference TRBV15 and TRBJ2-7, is DAMVIQNPRYQVTQFGKPVTLSCSQTLNHNVMYWYQQKSSQAPKLLFHYYDKDFNNEADTPDNFQSRRPNTSFCFLDIRSPGLGDTAMYLCATSREVSYEQYFGPGTRLTVT.

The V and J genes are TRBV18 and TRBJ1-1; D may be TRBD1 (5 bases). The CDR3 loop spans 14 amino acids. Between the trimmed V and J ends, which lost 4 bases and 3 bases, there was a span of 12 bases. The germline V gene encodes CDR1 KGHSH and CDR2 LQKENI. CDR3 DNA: TGTGCCAGCTCACGCCAGGGTCGGGACACTGAAGCTTTCTTT. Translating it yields CASSRQGRDTEAFF.

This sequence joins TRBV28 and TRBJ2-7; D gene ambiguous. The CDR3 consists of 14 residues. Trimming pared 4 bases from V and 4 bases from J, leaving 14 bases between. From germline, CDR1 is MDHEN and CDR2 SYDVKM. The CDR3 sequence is CASSSLAGRYEQYF. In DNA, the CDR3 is TGTGCCAGCAGTTCCCTCGCAGGCCGGTACGAGCAGTACTTC.